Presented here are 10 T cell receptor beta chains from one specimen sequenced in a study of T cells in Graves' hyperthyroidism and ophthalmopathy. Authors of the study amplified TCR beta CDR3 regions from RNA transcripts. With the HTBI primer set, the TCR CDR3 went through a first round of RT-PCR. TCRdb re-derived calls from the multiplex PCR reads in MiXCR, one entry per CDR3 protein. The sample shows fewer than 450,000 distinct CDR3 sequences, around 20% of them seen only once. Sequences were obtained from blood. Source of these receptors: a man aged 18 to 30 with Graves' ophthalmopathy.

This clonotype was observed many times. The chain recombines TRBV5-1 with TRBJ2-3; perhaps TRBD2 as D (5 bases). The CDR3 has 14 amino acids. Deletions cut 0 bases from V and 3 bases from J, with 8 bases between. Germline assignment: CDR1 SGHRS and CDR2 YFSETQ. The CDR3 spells CASSLARGTDTQYF. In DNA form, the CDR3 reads TGCGCCAGCAGCTTGGCGCGAGGGACAGATACGCAGTATTTT.

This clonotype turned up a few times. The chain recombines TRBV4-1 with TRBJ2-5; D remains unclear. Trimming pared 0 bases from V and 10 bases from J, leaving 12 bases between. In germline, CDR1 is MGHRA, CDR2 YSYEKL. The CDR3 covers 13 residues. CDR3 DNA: TGCGCCAGCAGCCAAGATCGGCAGAGCAGCCAGTACTTC. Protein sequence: CASSQDRQSSQYF.

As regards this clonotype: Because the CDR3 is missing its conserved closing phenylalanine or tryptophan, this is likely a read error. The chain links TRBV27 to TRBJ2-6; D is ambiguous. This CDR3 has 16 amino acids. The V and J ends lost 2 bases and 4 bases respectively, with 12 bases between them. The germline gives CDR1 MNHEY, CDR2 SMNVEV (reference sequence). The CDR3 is CASSLTSGAGANVLTS. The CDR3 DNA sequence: TGTGCCAGCAGTTTAACCAGTGGTGCGGGGGCCAACGTCCTGACTTCC.

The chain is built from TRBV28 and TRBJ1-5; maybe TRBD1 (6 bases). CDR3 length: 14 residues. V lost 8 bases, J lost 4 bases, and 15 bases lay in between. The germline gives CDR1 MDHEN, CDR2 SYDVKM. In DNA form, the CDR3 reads TGTGCCAGCGCCCTTACAGGGATTAATCAGCCCCAGCATTTT. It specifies CASALTGINQPQHF. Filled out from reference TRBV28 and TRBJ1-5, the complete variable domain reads DVKVTQSSRYLVKRTGEKVFLECVQDMDHENMFWYRQDPGLGLRLIYFSYDVKMKEKGDIPEGYSVSREKKERFSLILESASTNQTSMYLCASALTGINQPQHFGDGTRLSIL.

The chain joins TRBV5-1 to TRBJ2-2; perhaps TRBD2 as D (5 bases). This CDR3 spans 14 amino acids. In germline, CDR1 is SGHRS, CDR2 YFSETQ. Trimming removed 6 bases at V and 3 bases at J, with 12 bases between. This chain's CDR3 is CASTLAGDTGELFF. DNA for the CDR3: TGCGCCAGCACGCTGGCCGGGGACACCGGGGAGCTGTTTTTT.

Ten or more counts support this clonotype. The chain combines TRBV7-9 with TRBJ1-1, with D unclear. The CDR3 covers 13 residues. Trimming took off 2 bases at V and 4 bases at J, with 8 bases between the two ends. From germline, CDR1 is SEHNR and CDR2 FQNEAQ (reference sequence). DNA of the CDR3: TGTGCCAGCAGCTTATTTACGGGCACTGAAGCTTTCTTT. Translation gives CASSLFTGTEAFF.

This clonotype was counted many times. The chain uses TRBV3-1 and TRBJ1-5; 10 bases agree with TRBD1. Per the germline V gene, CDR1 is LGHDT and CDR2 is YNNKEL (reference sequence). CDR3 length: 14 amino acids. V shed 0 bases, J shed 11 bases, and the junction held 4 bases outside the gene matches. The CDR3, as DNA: TGTGCCAGCAGCCAAGAGGGGGACAGGGGAGCCCAGCATTTT. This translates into CASSQEGDRGAQHF.

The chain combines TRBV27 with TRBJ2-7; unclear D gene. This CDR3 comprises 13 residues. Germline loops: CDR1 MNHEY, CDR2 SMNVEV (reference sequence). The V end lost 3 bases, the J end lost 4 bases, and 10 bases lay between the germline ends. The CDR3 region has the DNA TGTGCCAGCAGTTTCCACCAGTCTTACGAGCAGTACTTC. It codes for CASSFHQSYEQYF.

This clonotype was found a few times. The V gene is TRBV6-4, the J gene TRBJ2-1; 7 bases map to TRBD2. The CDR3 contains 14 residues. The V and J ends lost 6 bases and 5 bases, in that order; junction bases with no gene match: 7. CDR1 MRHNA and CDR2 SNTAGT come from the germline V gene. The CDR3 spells CASRPRGVDNEQFF. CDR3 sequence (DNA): TGTGCCAGCAGACCACGGGGGGTGGACAATGAGCAGTTCTTC.

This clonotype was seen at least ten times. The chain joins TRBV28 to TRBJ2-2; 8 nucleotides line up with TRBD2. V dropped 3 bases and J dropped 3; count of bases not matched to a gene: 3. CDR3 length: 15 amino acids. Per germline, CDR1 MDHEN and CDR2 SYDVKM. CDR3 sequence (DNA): TGTGCCAGCAGTTTCCTACTAGCGGACACCGGGGAGCTGTTTTTT. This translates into CASSFLLADTGELFF. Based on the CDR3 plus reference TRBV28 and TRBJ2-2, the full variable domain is DVKVTQSSRYLVKRTGEKVFLECVQDMDHENMFWYRQDPGLGLRLIYFSYDVKMKEKGDIPEGYSVSREKKERFSLILESASTNQTSMYLCASSFLLADTGELFFGEGSRLTVL.